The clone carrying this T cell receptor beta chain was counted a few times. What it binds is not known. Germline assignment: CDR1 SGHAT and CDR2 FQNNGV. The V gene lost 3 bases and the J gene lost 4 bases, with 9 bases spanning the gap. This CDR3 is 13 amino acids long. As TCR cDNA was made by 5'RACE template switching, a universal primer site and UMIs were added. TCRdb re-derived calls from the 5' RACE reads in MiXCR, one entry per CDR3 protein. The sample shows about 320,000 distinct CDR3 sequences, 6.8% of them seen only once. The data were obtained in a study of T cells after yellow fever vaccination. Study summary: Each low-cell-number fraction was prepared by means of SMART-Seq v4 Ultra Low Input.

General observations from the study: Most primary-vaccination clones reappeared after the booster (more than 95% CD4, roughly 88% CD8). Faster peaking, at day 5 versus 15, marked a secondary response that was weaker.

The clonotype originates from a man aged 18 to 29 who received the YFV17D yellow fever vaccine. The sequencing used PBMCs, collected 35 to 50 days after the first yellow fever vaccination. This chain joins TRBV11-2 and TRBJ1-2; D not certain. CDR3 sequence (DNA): TGTGCCAGCAGCTTTTCCGTCGGCTATGGCTACACCTTC. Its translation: CASSFSVGYGYTF.